The 20 T cell receptor beta chains given below trace back to one sample, sequenced in a study of OX40 agonist ivuxolimab in advanced cancers. Produced via immunoSEQ multiplex PCR; TCRdb's table is partial and in-frame only. The repertoire holds approximately 61,000 clones, with nearly 90% as singletons. The source was CD4+ or CD8+ T cells sorted from blood, collected in a trial of the OX40 agonist ivuxolimab. These receptors came from an adult with an advanced solid tumor such as melanoma, head and neck, liver or kidney cancer.

The chain combines TRBV28 with TRBJ1-2; TRBD1 matches 7 bases. The CDR3 runs 14 residues. CDR1 is MDHEN and CDR2 is SYDVKM in the germline V gene. Trimming took 5 bases from V and 7 from J; bases not matched to a gene: 10. CDR3 sequence (DNA): TGTGCCAGCAGTCTAGGACAGGCAGGCGGTGGCTACACCTTC. Protein: CASSLGQAGGGYTF.

The chain uses TRBV19 and TRBJ1-5; a weak D match, TRBD1 (5 bases). Trimming shortened V by 1 base and J by 3 bases, and 16 bases separated the two germline ends. CDR3 length equals 17 residues. CDR1 LNHDA and CDR2 SQIVND come from the germline V gene (reference sequence). DNA of the CDR3: TGTGCCAGTAGTATAGGACAGACTGTATCCTACAATCAGCCCCAGCATTTT. Translated: CASSIGQTVSYNQPQHF.

This chain links TRBV18 with TRBJ2-3; 11 bases are shared with TRBD2. Germline V gives CDR1 KGHSH, CDR2 LQKENI. J lost 3 bases, V lost 6 bases, and 5 bases had no gene match. The CDR3 has 15 residues. CDR3: CASSPTSGSTDTQYF. DNA for the CDR3: TGTGCCAGCTCGCCCACTAGCGGGAGTACAGATACGCAGTATTTT. Full variable domain (missing parts from reference TRBV18 and TRBJ2-3): NAGVMQNPRHLVRRRGQEARLRCSPMKGHSHVYWYRQLPEEGLKFMVYLQKENIIDESGMPKERFSAEFPKEGPSILRIQQVVRGDSAAYFCASSPTSGSTDTQYFGPGTRLTVL.

This CDR3 reads CASSFGPQTGELFF. CDR3 DNA: TGTGCCAGCAGCTTCGGGCCGCAGACCGGGGAGCTGTTTTTT. This chain uses TRBV11-3 with TRBJ2-2; D call uncertain. Trimming pared 3 bases from V and 5 bases from J, leaving 10 bases between. CDR1 and CDR2 (germline): SGHNT, YENEEA. CDR3 length: 14 amino acids.

The chain carries TRBV30 and TRBJ1-4; 8 bases map to TRBD1. Germline V gives CDR1 GTSNPN, CDR2 SVGIG (reference sequence). This CDR3 has 14 residues. Trimming took 6 bases from V and 3 from J; bases not matched to a gene: 6. CDR3 protein: CACDRGWSNEKLFF. In DNA, the CDR3 is TGTGCCTGCGACAGGGGATGGTCTAATGAAAAACTGTTTTTT.

The chain is built from TRBV2 and TRBJ1-5; 7 bases match TRBD1. CDR1 SNHLY and CDR2 FYNNEI come from the germline V gene. V was clipped by 4 bases and J by 7 bases; unmatched bases: 7. This CDR3 contains 14 residues. CDR3 amino acids: CASSGATGSQPQHF. The CDR3 DNA reads TGTGCCAGCAGTGGGGCGACAGGGTCACAGCCCCAGCATTTT.

This clone was seen a few times. The chain carries TRBV5-4 and TRBJ1-1, with D perhaps TRBD1 (5 bases). Between the trimmed V and J ends, which lost 4 bases and 1 base, there was a span of 11 bases. Germline CDR1 is SGHNT and CDR2 is YYREEE (reference sequence). The CDR3 sequence is 14 residues long. CDR3 nucleotide sequence: TGTGCCAGCAGCACTGGGACCCCGAACACTGAAGCTTTCTTT. Its protein product is CASSTGTPNTEAFF.

The V call is TRBV28, the J call TRBJ2-7; D remains unclear. The CDR3 has 13 amino acids. The V end lost 3 bases, the J end lost 3 bases, and 9 bases lay between the germline ends. From germline, CDR1 is MDHEN and CDR2 SYDVKM. As DNA, the CDR3 is TGTGCCAGCAGTTTGGCCCAGCGCTACGAGCAGTACTTC. Translation gives CASSLAQRYEQYF.

CDR3 loop: CASSLGSRSNQPQHF. CDR3 DNA sequence: TGTGCCAGCAGTTTAGGATCGCGAAGCAATCAGCCCCAGCATTTT. The chain links TRBV28 to TRBJ1-5; D is uncertain. The ends were cut back, 2 bases at V and 1 base at J, with 9 bases in the middle. This CDR3 spans 15 amino acids. CDR1 is MDHEN, CDR2 SYDVKM, per germline.

This clone was seen a handful of times. The rearrangement links TRBV7-9 to TRBJ1-3; D unresolved. With 0 bases removed from V and 0 bases from J, the gap between germline ends came to 12 bases. Germline assignment: CDR1 SEHNR and CDR2 FQNEAQ (reference sequence). The CDR3 is made up of 17 amino acids. Written as DNA, the CDR3 is TGTGCCAGCAGCTTAGCGTGGCAGGAGAGCTCTGGAAACACCATATATTTT. Translating gives CASSLAWQESSGNTIYF.

This clone was recorded only once. The chain has TRBV29-1 and TRBJ2-5; the D gene is possibly TRBD2 (7 bases). The CDR3 consists of 13 residues. Trimming left V 4 bases short and J 5 bases short, with 14 bases between. CDR1 SQVTM and CDR2 ANQGSEA come from the germline V gene. The CDR3 here is CSVGGRGGETQYF. The CDR3 DNA is TGCAGCGTTGGTGGGAGGGGGGGGGAGACCCAGTACTTC.

With regard to this clone: The junction departs from the called germline gene at one end, perhaps through a read error. This rearrangement joins TRBV7-2 to TRBJ2-7; 13 bases align to TRBD2. Germline values: CDR1 SGHTA, CDR2 FQGNSA. The CDR3 spans 13 residues. As DNA, the CDR3 is TGTGCCAGCAGCACGCGACCGGGACTAGCGGGAAGCTTC. The encoded protein is CASSTRPGLAGSF.

CDR3 in DNA: TGTGCCAGCAGTCCCCCCAGGGCAATCGGGGAGACCCAGTACTTC. Translation: CASSPPRAIGETQYF. The V and J genes are TRBV2 and TRBJ2-5, with a weak D call TRBD1 (5 bases). Trimming cost V 5 bases and J 5 bases, with 18 bases left between them. There are 15 residues in the CDR3. Germline V lookup: CDR1 SNHLY, CDR2 FYNNEI.

V gene TRBV11-2 combines with J gene TRBJ1-1, with D perhaps matching TRBD1 (6 bases). V shed 0 bases and J shed 5 bases, with 7 bases lying between them. Germline CDR1 and CDR2: SGHAT and FQNNGV. The CDR3 runs 13 residues. The CDR3 protein is CASSLEQGTEAFF. CDR3 nucleotide sequence: TGTGCCAGCAGCTTAGAGCAGGGGACTGAAGCTTTCTTT.

CDR3 loop: CASSLDRGSSYEQYF. Here the CDR3 DNA reads TGTGCCAGCAGTTTGGACAGGGGCAGCTCCTACGAGCAGTACTTC. The chain couples TRBV7-2 to TRBJ2-7; 9 positions match TRBD1. J lost 0 bases, V lost 6 bases, and 6 bases had no gene match. The CDR3 runs to 15 residues. CDR1 is SGHTA, CDR2 FQGNSA, per germline.

In this sample, this clone turned up once. The chain links TRBV19 to TRBJ2-1, with a weak D call TRBD2 (7 bases). The CDR3 runs 12 residues. Germline lookup yields CDR1 LNHDA and CDR2 SQIVND (reference sequence). The germline V and J ends were trimmed by 1 base and 13 bases, with 11 bases remaining between them. The CDR3 sequence is CASSIVGGAQFF. In DNA form, the CDR3 reads TGTGCCAGTAGTATAGTTGGGGGGGCACAGTTCTTC.

The V and J genes are TRBV27 and TRBJ1-1, with 8 bases that match TRBD1. The CDR3 loop spans 15 amino acids. CDR1 MNHEY and CDR2 SMNVEV come from the germline V gene (reference sequence). With 6 bases clipped from V and 3 bases from J, the junction kept 9 bases outside the gene matches. CDR3 residues: CASSKFGQGHTEAFF. For the CDR3, the DNA is TGTGCCAGCAGCAAATTCGGACAGGGACACACTGAAGCTTTCTTT.

V gene TRBV7-6 combines with J gene TRBJ2-7; possibly TRBD1 for D (6 bases). CDR3 length: 15 residues. From germline, CDR1 is SGHVS and CDR2 FNYEAQ. Trimming removed 3 bases at V and 5 bases at J, with 17 bases between. The CDR3 DNA reads TGTGCCAGCAGCTTCCTGGGGCAGGGGCTTCACGAGCAGTACTTC. It is translated as CASSFLGQGLHEQYF.

This clone was seen just once. The V call is TRBV9, the J call TRBJ2-1; tentatively, D is TRBD2 (8 bases). This CDR3 is built from 20 residues. V was clipped by 0 bases and J by 3 bases, with 25 bases between them. Looked up from germline, CDR1 is SGDLS and CDR2 is YYNGEE. This CDR3 reads CASSVGVRGVAGSVYNEQFF. The CDR3 bases are TGTGCCAGCAGCGTAGGGGTCAGGGGGGTAGCGGGGAGCGTCTACAATGAGCAGTTCTTC.

This chain joins TRBV2 and TRBJ1-2; 7 bases are shared with TRBD1. The V gene end was trimmed by 8 bases and the J gene end by 4 bases; junction bases not matched to a gene: 10. Germline CDR1 reads SNHLY; CDR2 reads FYNNEI. The CDR3 sequence is 14 residues long. Here the CDR3 reads CASYSGTARYGYTF. DNA for the CDR3: TGTGCCAGCTACTCCGGGACAGCACGCTATGGCTACACCTTC.